Described below is a single T cell receptor (beta chain) sequence and its context. The authors' processing: Amplification of reference gene primers was used by the study to estimate nucleated cell counts. Assay used: immunoSEQ multiplex PCR; TCRdb lists only in-frame clones, some missing. That table gives V, J and clone size, and the DNA gave D and trimming. The sample has approximately 300,000 clones; roughly 91% are singletons. The record originates from a study of blood T cell repertoires in COVID-19. Study-level information: Acute and convalescent COVID-19 specimens originated in the United States, Italy and Spain. PBMCs, B-cell-depleted T cells, or T cells provided the cDNA or gDNA that made up the material.

CDR1 SGDLS and CDR2 YYNGEE come from the germline V gene. V gave up 4 bases and J gave up 3 bases, with 11 bases separating them. This CDR3 region has 14 residues. The receptor comes from a man aged 50 to 59 with active or convalescent COVID-19. The chain has TRBV9 and TRBJ2-1, with D possibly being TRBD2 (6 bases). The material sequenced was peripheral blood. CDR3 amino acids: CASSPTDYYNEQFF. The CDR3 DNA reads as TGTGCCAGCAGCCCAACGGACTACTACAATGAGCAGTTCTTC.